The subject of this entry is one TCR beta chain. This sample is part of a study of PD-1 blockade in classical Hodgkin lymphoma. Time point in this sample: cycle 4 day 1 (C4D1), after more than five weeks of nivolumab. Each patient relapsed following autologous stem cell transplantation, and prior brentuximab vedotin exposure differed. Data came from immunoSEQ multiplex PCR; TCRdb stores just in-frame clones and leaves some out. The data contain approximately 26,000 clones, about 80% of them singletons. The CDR3 spans 14 residues. The germline V and J ends were trimmed by 4 bases and 2 bases, with 12 bases remaining between them. The germline gives CDR1 SGHAT, CDR2 FQDESV (reference sequence).

The TCR was taken from a human donor with classical Hodgkin lymphoma. The starting material was peripheral blood mononuclear cells (PBMCs), obtained before the fourth cycle of nivolumab. The chain couples TRBV11-1 to TRBJ2-7; D uncertain. CDR3 nucleotides: TGTGCCAGCAGCTGTCGACTCTTCACCTACGAGCAGTACTTC. As protein: CASSCRLFTYEQYF.